This TCR beta chain was sequenced for a study of blood T cell repertoires in COVID-19. Looking at the study overall: Acute and convalescent COVID-19 specimens originated in the United States, Italy and Spain.

This clone was seen a few times. The CDR3 covers 14 residues. The V and J ends lost 0 bases and 4 bases respectively, with 8 bases between them. From germline, CDR1 is SGHNT and CDR2 YYREEE (reference sequence). Produced via immunoSEQ multiplex PCR; TCRdb's table is partial and in-frame only. The table lists roughly 300,000 clones, about nine tenths of them singletons. V gene TRBV5-4 combines with J gene TRBJ1-3; D remains ambiguous. The sample comprised peripheral blood. This receptor was taken from a woman in her 40s who had recovered from COVID-19. The CDR3 nucleotides read TGTGCCAGCAGCTTGGCGGAGGGCGGAAACACCATATATTTT. This encodes CASSLAEGGNTIYF. Together with reference TRBV5-4 and TRBJ1-3, the CDR3 gives the full variable domain: ETGVTQSPTHLIKTRGQQVTLRCSSQSGHNTVSWYQQALGQGPQFIFQYYREEENGRGNFPPRFSGLQFPNYSSELNVNALELDDSALYLCASSLAEGGNTIYFGEGSWLTVV.